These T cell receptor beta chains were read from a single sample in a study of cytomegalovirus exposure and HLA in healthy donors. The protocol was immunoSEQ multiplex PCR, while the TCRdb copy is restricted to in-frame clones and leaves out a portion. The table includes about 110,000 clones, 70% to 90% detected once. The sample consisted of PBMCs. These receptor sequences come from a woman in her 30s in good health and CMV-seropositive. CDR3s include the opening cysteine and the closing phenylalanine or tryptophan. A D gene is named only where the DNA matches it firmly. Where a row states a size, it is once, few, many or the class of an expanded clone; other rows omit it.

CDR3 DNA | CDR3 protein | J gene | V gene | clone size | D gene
TGTGCCAGTAGTGTCGGAGAGGCTTCTAGCACAGATACGCAGTATTTT | CASSVGEASSTDTQYF | TRBJ2-3 | TRBV19 | . | .
TGTGCCACAAGACTAGCGGGAGGGGAGGAGACCCAGTACTTC | CATRLAGGEETQYF | TRBJ2-5 | TRBV19 | . | TRBD2
TGTGCCAGCAGCTTTAGACAGGGCTCTAGCAATCAGCCCCAGCATTTT | CASSFRQGSSNQPQHF | TRBJ1-5 | TRBV11-3 | . | TRBD1
TGTGCCAGCACTGTTCCAGTGAACACTGAAGCTTTCTTT | CASTVPVNTEAFF | TRBJ1-1 | TRBV7-2 | once | .
TGTGCCAGCAGCAGCCGTGGGATAGCGGGGGTAAGCACAGATACGCAGTATTTT | CASSSRGIAGVSTDTQYF | TRBJ2-3 | TRBV13 | . | TRBD2
TGCGCCAGCAGCCAAATTGGGGGCAGGGAGACCCAGTACTTC | CASSQIGGRETQYF | TRBJ2-5 | TRBV4-1 | . | .
TGCGCCAGCAGCCAAGATCCGGCTAGAAATTACGAGCAGTACTTC | CASSQDPARNYEQYF | TRBJ2-7 | TRBV4-3 | . | .
TGCAGCGTTGACTTGGGGCAGTTCAATGGCTACACCTTC | CSVDLGQFNGYTF | TRBJ1-2 | TRBV29-1 | . | .
TGTGCCAGCAGCTTAGCGGGGGGGGGTTCCTACGAGCAGTACTTC | CASSLAGGGSYEQYF | TRBJ2-7 | TRBV7-8 | . | TRBD2
TGCGCCAGCAGCCCAGAAAGGAGCCCTGCGCAGTATTTT | CASSPERSPAQYF | TRBJ2-3 | TRBV4-1 | once | .
TGTGCCAGCAGTTACTCCCCCGAAAGGGGTGACACCATATATTTT | CASSYSPERGDTIYF | TRBJ1-3 | TRBV6-6 | . | .
TGTGCCAGCAGCTCCCGGACATTCTCCTACGAGCAGTACTTC | CASSSRTFSYEQYF | TRBJ2-7 | TRBV11-2 | . | .
TGCGCCAGCACACAGGGTTCCCGAACGAGAAGCACCGGGGAGCTGTTTTTT | CASTQGSRTRSTGELFF | TRBJ2-2 | TRBV4-1 | . | .
TGTGCCAGCAGTGGATACCCGCGTACAGGGGGGACTGAAGCTTTCTTT | CASSGYPRTGGTEAFF | TRBJ1-1 | TRBV6-1 | . | TRBD1
TGTGCCAGCAGCTTAGCCGGGACAGTTACCGGGGAGCTGTTTTTT | CASSLAGTVTGELFF | TRBJ2-2 | TRBV7-8 | . | TRBD1
TGTGCCAGCAGCCTGGGGGCTGCCGGACAAGAGACCCAGTACTTC | CASSLGAAGQETQYF | TRBJ2-5 | TRBV2 | . | .
TGTGCCAGCAGCTTGATCACAGGGGTGGAGACCCAGTACTTC | CASSLITGVETQYF | TRBJ2-5 | TRBV5-6 | once | TRBD1
TGTGCCAGCAGCGCACAATCGAACACTGAAGCTTTCTTT | CASSAQSNTEAFF | TRBJ1-1 | TRBV7-9 | few | .
TGTGCCAGCACCAGACAGGGTTTGAACACTGAAGCTTTCTTT | CASTRQGLNTEAFF | TRBJ1-1 | TRBV6-1 | . | TRBD1
TGCGCCAGCAGCTTGGCCCCCCAGGGGGCCTCTGAAGCTTTCTTT | CASSLAPQGASEAFF | TRBJ1-1 | TRBV5-1 | . | TRBD1
TGCGCCAGCAGCCAAGTTCCTGGAGGGGGAGGGGCGAATGAGCAGTTCTTC | CASSQVPGGGGANEQFF | TRBJ2-1 | TRBV4-1 | . | .
TGTGCCATCAGTGAGTTGCTAGGGGGCCCTGAAAAACTGTTTTTT | CAISELLGGPEKLFF | TRBJ1-4 | TRBV10-3 | . | TRBD1
TGTGCGCCCGGGACAGGGGTCCAAGAGACCCAGTACTTC | CAPGTGVQETQYF | TRBJ2-5 | TRBV14 | . | TRBD1
TGTGCCAGCAGCGTAGCATCCGGGACAGATACGCAGTATTTT | CASSVASGTDTQYF | TRBJ2-3 | TRBV9 | . | .
TGTGCCTGGAGCCTACGGGGTTTCTCCTACGAGCAGTACTTC | CAWSLRGFSYEQYF | TRBJ2-7 | TRBV30 | . | .
TGTGCCAGCAGACCGGGGAGCAATCAGCCCCAGCATTTT | CASRPGSNQPQHF | TRBJ1-5 | TRBV6-5 | . | .
TGTGCCAGCAGCTTAGCGGGCGGGAGGGGTAATGAGCAGTTCTTC | CASSLAGGRGNEQFF | TRBJ2-1 | TRBV7-2 | . | TRBD2
TGTGCCAGCGGGACACTGACCCCCTACGAGCAGTACTTC | CASGTLTPYEQYF | TRBJ2-7 | TRBV28 | . | .
TGTGCCAGCAGCTCGTGGGGAATACAGGGGGCTGGTTCACCCCTCCACTTT | CASSSWGIQGAGSPLHF | TRBJ1-6 | TRBV11-1 | . | TRBD1
TGTGCCAGCTCACCGCAGGGGCTAGGGTCTGAAGCTTTCTTT | CASSPQGLGSEAFF | TRBJ1-1 | TRBV18 | . | .
TGTGCCAGCAGCCTTCATGGGAGCTCCAACACCGGGGAGCTGTTTTTT | CASSLHGSSNTGELFF | TRBJ2-2 | TRBV27 | . | .
TGTGCCAGCAGCACTCACCAAAGCGGCACCGGGGAGCTGTTTTTT | CASSTHQSGTGELFF | TRBJ2-2 | TRBV7-9 | . | .
TGTGCCAGCAGCTTACAGGGGTCAACCTACGAGCAGTACTTC | CASSLQGSTYEQYF | TRBJ2-7 | TRBV7-9 | . | .
TGTGCCTGGAGTAAAATTAGCAATGAGCAGTTCTTC | CAWSKISNEQFF | TRBJ2-1 | TRBV30 | once | .
TGTGCCAGCAGCGTAAGCGGGAGGGCCGAACTCTACGAGCAGTACTTC | CASSVSGRAELYEQYF | TRBJ2-7 | TRBV9 | . | TRBD2
TGTGCCAGCAGCTTTGGTCTAGCGGGCCTCTACGAGCAGTACTTC | CASSFGLAGLYEQYF | TRBJ2-7 | TRBV7-2 | . | TRBD2
TGTGCCAGCAACGATGGGACAGACATATACGAGCAGTACTTC | CASNDGTDIYEQYF | TRBJ2-7 | TRBV6-1 | . | TRBD1
TGTGCCAGCAGGGTGGAAGAGGGCTATGGCTACACCTTC | CASRVEEGYGYTF | TRBJ1-2 | TRBV2 | . | .
TGTGCCAGCAGCTTGGGCAGGGGGCGTGAGCAGTACTTC | CASSLGRGREQYF | TRBJ2-7 | TRBV5-6 | few | TRBD1
TGTGCCAGCAGCTTGGCTAGCGGGGTGGGAAATGAGCAGTTCTTC | CASSLASGVGNEQFF | TRBJ2-1 | TRBV5-4 | . | TRBD2
TGTGCCAGCAGCCCCCGACAGGGGCCTCGGAAGGAAGCTTTCTTT | CASSPRQGPRKEAFF | TRBJ1-1 | TRBV9 | . | TRBD1
TGTGCCACGGGACAGGGAAGCTCACCCCTCCACTTT | CATGQGSSPLHF | TRBJ1-6 | TRBV5-6 | . | TRBD1
TGCGCCAGCAGCCCCGACAGCACAGCTAACTATGGCTACACCTTC | CASSPDSTANYGYTF | TRBJ1-2 | TRBV5-1 | . | .
TGTGCCAGCAGTTTATACCAGATCACAGATACGCAGTATTTT | CASSLYQITDTQYF | TRBJ2-3 | TRBV28 | . | .
TGCGCCAGCAGCTTTGGGAGCGGGAGATCAAATGAGCAGTTCTTC | CASSFGSGRSNEQFF | TRBJ2-1 | TRBV5-1 | . | TRBD2
TGTGCCAGCAGTGAGGTGGAGGGGGAGACCCAGTACTTC | CASSEVEGETQYF | TRBJ2-5 | TRBV2 | . | .
TGCAGCGGCCAGAAGGGGAATGAGCAGTTCTTC | CSGQKGNEQFF | TRBJ2-1 | TRBV29-1 | . | .
TGTGCCAGCAGCGCCTCCGGGACTAGCGGGGATACGCAGTATTTT | CASSASGTSGDTQYF | TRBJ2-3 | TRBV7-2 | . | TRBD2
TGTGCCAGCAGCTTGGACAGCCTTCATTACGAGCAGTACTTC | CASSLDSLHYEQYF | TRBJ2-7 | TRBV5-4 | few | .
TGTGCCAGCAGCTTAGGTGGGACTTTTTCCTACGAGCAGTACTTC | CASSLGGTFSYEQYF | TRBJ2-7 | TRBV7-9 | many | .
TGTGCCAGCAGCTTCGGGTCAGTAGAGACCCAGTACTTC | CASSFGSVETQYF | TRBJ2-5 | TRBV5-4 | . | .
TGCGCCAGCAGCGCCAGGAACACCGGGGAGCTGTTTTTT | CASSARNTGELFF | TRBJ2-2 | TRBV5-1 | . | .
TGTGCCAGCAGTCGACAGGGGGTGAGAAACGAGCAGTACTTC | CASSRQGVRNEQYF | TRBJ2-7 | TRBV28 | . | TRBD1
TGCGCCAGCAACCAGGACACCTCGTCCTATGGCTACACCTTC | CASNQDTSSYGYTF | TRBJ1-2 | TRBV5-1 | . | .